Here is one T cell receptor beta chain with its context. These data belong to a study of CD4 T cells in relation to SARS-CoV-2 and coronaviruses. V was cut by 5 bases and J by 7 bases, with 12 bases left in between. This CDR3 is built from 12 residues. The germline V gene encodes CDR1 SGHTA and CDR2 FQGNSA. The repertoire was sequenced with immunoSEQ multiplex PCR; TCRdb's copy has only in-frame clones and lacks some. The data show approximately 59,000 clones, with 87% seen just once and around 1.7% held by the top ten. CD4+ T cells from unexposed donors were obtained before the COVID-19 pandemic (2011-2018).

The chain employs TRBV7-2 and TRBJ2-7; a possible D gene is TRBD1 (6 bases). Sequences were obtained from memory CD4+ T cells from PBMCs. The receptor's source is a human donor in good health. CDR3 residues: CASSPQGWEQYF. For the CDR3, the DNA is TGTGCCAGCAGCCCACAGGGCTGGGAGCAGTACTTC.